These 15 T cell receptor beta chains originate from one sample sequenced in a study of cytotoxic CD8 clonotypes in ibrutinib-treated CLL. Assay: immunoSEQ multiplex PCR; the TCRdb copy retains only in-frame clones and omits some. The data contain roughly 250,000 clones, 70% of them singletons. The specimen comprised PBMCs, sampled after 24 months of ibrutinib treatment. These receptors came from a human donor with chronic lymphocytic leukemia.

V and J are TRBV27 and TRBJ2-3; 9 bases agree with TRBD2. The CDR3 covers 15 residues. The V gene end was trimmed by 10 bases and the J gene end by 6 bases; junction bases not matched to a gene: 14. CDR1 is MNHEY, CDR2 SMNVEV, per germline (reference sequence). The CDR3 DNA reads as TGTGCCACCCGGGCTAGCGGGAATCGAGAGGATACGCAGTATTTT. Residues: CATRASGNREDTQYF.

The chain uses TRBV9 and TRBJ2-1; 7 bases are a match to TRBD2. Germline lookup yields CDR1 SGDLS and CDR2 YYNGEE. This CDR3 has 15 amino acids. V shed 0 bases, J shed 4 bases, and the junction held 4 bases outside the gene matches. The CDR3 bases are TGTGCCAGCAGCGTAGGAAGCGGGATATACAATGAGCAGTTCTTC. Translated, it gives CASSVGSGIYNEQFF.

Worth noting for this clone: The sample holds other DNA sequences that translate to the same CDR3. The chain links TRBV7-2 to TRBJ1-5, with no clear D. V lost 0 bases, J lost 1 base, and 7 bases lay in between. Germline V gives CDR1 SGHTA, CDR2 FQGNSA. This CDR3 is built from 15 residues. The CDR3 loop is CASSLAGLSNQPQHF. CDR3 bases: TGTGCCAGCAGCTTAGCTGGGCTGAGCAATCAGCCCCAGCATTTT.

The chain joins TRBV29-1 to TRBJ2-5; D is unclear. V lost 2 bases, J lost 2 bases, and 12 bases lay in between. Germline V gene sequence: CDR1 SQVTM, CDR2 ANQGSEA. The CDR3 runs to 14 residues. CDR3 residues: CSVEMVTKQETQYF. CDR3 coding DNA: TGCAGCGTTGAAATGGTTACCAAACAAGAGACCCAGTACTTC.

This sequence joins TRBV29-1 and TRBJ2-3; D remains unclear. V lost 4 bases and J 4 bases, leaving 12 bases between the germline ends. CDR1 SQVTM and CDR2 ANQGSEA come from the germline V gene. The length of the CDR3 is 13 residues. In DNA, the CDR3 is TGCAGCGTTGTACGTTCTGTCGCAGATACGCAGTATTTT. It specifies CSVVRSVADTQYF.

V and J are TRBV6-4 and TRBJ1-2; TRBD1 matches at 8 bases. V trimming: 4 bases; J trimming: 8 bases; junction bases outside the gene matches: 12. The CDR3 is made up of 15 amino acids. Germline V lookup: CDR1 MRHNA, CDR2 SNTAGT. CDR3 coding DNA: TGTGCCAGCAGTGCGGCGGGGCAGGGGGCAGAAGGCTACACCTTC. It encodes CASSAAGQGAEGYTF.

The CDR3 DNA is TGCAGCGTTGTACGCCCGGGAGGGGAGACCCAGTACTTC. This sequence encodes CSVVRPGGETQYF. The V and J genes are TRBV29-1 and TRBJ2-5; 8 bases are a match to TRBD2. Unmatched junction bases numbered 6, after V lost 4 bases and J lost 5 bases. The CDR3 length is 13 residues. Looked up from germline, CDR1 is SQVTM and CDR2 is ANQGSEA. The variable domain in full, completed from reference TRBV29-1 and TRBJ2-5, reads SAVISQKPSRDICQRGTSLTIQCQVDSQVTMMFWYRQQPGQSLTLIATANQGSEATYESGFVIDKFPISRPNLTFSTLTVSNMSPEDSSIYLCSVVRPGGETQYFGPGTRLLVL.

The gene calls are TRBV7-2 and TRBJ2-2, with TRBD1 matching 9 bases. This CDR3 is 13 amino acids long. The ends lost 8 bases at V and 4 bases at J; junction bases unmatched: 2. The germline CDR1 and CDR2 sequences are SGHTA and FQGNSA. CDR3 loop: CASRDRATGELFF. The CDR3 DNA reads as TGTGCCAGCCGGGACAGGGCCACCGGGGAGCTGTTTTTT.

This clone was detected only a few times. This chain joins TRBV20-1 and TRBJ2-1, with D unresolved. The CDR3 runs to 11 residues. V was pared by 7 bases and J by 6 bases, with 10 bases between. Germline V gene data show CDR1 as DFQATT and CDR2 as SNEGSKA (reference sequence). CDR3 sequence (DNA): TGCAGTGGGAGTATCGGCAATGAGCAGTTCTTC. Translating gives CSGSIGNEQFF.

The chain couples TRBV28 to TRBJ1-2; tentative D call: TRBD1 (6 bases). This CDR3 comprises 12 residues. V was clipped by 7 bases and J by 8 bases, with 14 bases between them. Germline-derived CDR1 and CDR2 are MDHEN and SYDVKM. CDR3 amino acids: CASTRTEGGYTF. In DNA form, the CDR3 reads TGTGCCAGCACAAGGACAGAGGGCGGCTACACCTTC.

V gene TRBV4-2 combines with J gene TRBJ1-4; 8 nucleotides match TRBD1. The junction had 7 bases not matched to a gene; V was cut back by 5 bases and J by 5 bases. Germline lookup yields CDR1 LGHNA and CDR2 YNFKEQ. The CDR3 totals 15 residues. CDR3 loop: CASSDTGGKNEKLFF. The CDR3 bases are TGTGCCAGCAGCGATACAGGGGGGAAAAATGAAAAACTGTTTTTT.

The V call is TRBV28, the J call TRBJ1-4; no firm D call. V dropped 5 bases and J dropped 7 bases, with 2 bases sitting between them. CDR1 and CDR2 from the germline V gene are MDHEN and SYDVKM. The CDR3 extends over 10 amino acids. The CDR3 region is CASSGEKLFF. The DNA for the CDR3 is TGTGCCAGCAGTGGTGAAAAACTGTTTTTT.

The rearrangement joins TRBV5-4 to TRBJ2-1, with 8 bases lining up with TRBD2. V was pared by 0 bases and J by 5 bases, with 7 bases of the junction left unmatched. The CDR3 consists of 16 residues. Looked up from germline, CDR1 is SGHNT and CDR2 is YYREEE (reference sequence). CDR3 amino acids: CASSLAGTSGHNEQFF. The CDR3 bases are TGTGCCAGCAGCTTGGCCGGAACTAGCGGCCACAATGAGCAGTTCTTC.

J is TRBJ1-5 and V is TRBV7-2, with 7 bases identical to TRBD1. The CDR3 has 14 amino acids. Germline CDR1 reads SGHTA; CDR2 reads FQGNSA. V lost 5 bases and J lost 2; bases outside the gene matches: 3. CDR3 sequence (DNA): TGTGCCAGCAGCCGAGGGGGCGGCAATCAGCCCCAGCATTTT. This encodes CASSRGGGNQPQHF.

This clone showed up just once. The chain joins TRBV2 to TRBJ2-3; 7 nucleotides line up with TRBD2. CDR1 is SNHLY and CDR2 is FYNNEI in the germline V gene. V shed 7 bases, J shed 3 bases, and the junction held 7 bases outside the gene matches. This CDR3 has 14 residues. The CDR3: CASKAGIGTDTQYF. In DNA, the CDR3 is TGTGCCAGCAAAGCGGGAATAGGTACAGATACGCAGTATTTT.